Listed below are T cell receptor beta chains from one sample, sequenced in a study of blood T cells in healthy people across ages. MiXCR, applied by TCRdb to the 5' RACE reads, yields one record per CDR3 protein. This sample yields hundreds of thousands of distinct CDR3 sequences, of which around 52% are seen a single time; less than 15% belongs to the top ten. The material sequenced was blood. The receptors shown here come from a woman aged 80 or over in good health. Each CDR3 is given with its conserved first and last residue. D genes are given only for firm matches. The size entry is marked missing in some rows and otherwise reads once, few, many or a size class.

CDR3 length,clone size,J gene,D gene,V gene,CDR3 DNA,CDR3 protein
15,-,TRBJ2-3,-,TRBV20-1,TGCAGTGCTCCGTCAGCCAGCCCTAGCACAGATACGCAGTATTTT,CSAPSASPSTDTQYF
15,-,TRBJ1-5,-,TRBV7-2,TGTGCCAGCAGCTTAGTACTACAGAGAAATCAGCCCCAGCATTTT,CASSLVLQRNQPQHF
14,-,TRBJ2-7,-,TRBV7-2,TGTGCCAGCAGCTTAGCTGCGGGGAACTACGAGCAGTACTTC,CASSLAAGNYEQYF
13,few,TRBJ1-2,TRBD1,TRBV5-6,TGTGCCAGCAGCGTACAGGGGATGGGCGGCTACACCTTC,CASSVQGMGGYTF
14,-,TRBJ2-7,-,TRBV7-9,TGTGCCAGCAGCTTCAGGGACGGATCCTACGAGCAGTACTTC,CASSFRDGSYEQYF
15,-,TRBJ2-3,TRBD2,TRBV7-2,TGTGCCAGCAGCAAAACAGCGGGGGGCACAGATACGCAGTATTTT,CASSKTAGGTDTQYF
16,-,TRBJ2-1,-,TRBV7-9,TGTGCCAGCAGCTTTCGTGGGGAGAGCTCGAGGAATGAGCAGTTCTTC,CASSFRGESSRNEQFF
13,-,TRBJ2-5,-,TRBV4-1,TGCGCCAGCAGCTCAAGCCACTTCGAGACCCAGTACTTC,CASSSSHFETQYF
15,-,TRBJ2-5,-,TRBV4-1,TGCGCCAGCAGCCAAGGCCACAGGGAACCCAAGACCCAGTACTTC,CASSQGHREPKTQYF
12,once,TRBJ2-7,-,TRBV29-1,TGCAGCGTTGCAGGGCCCTCCTACGAGCAGTACTTC,CSVAGPSYEQYF
12,-,TRBJ1-1,-,TRBV29-1,TGCAGCGTTGGGGAGAGGTGGACTGAAGCTTTCTTT,CSVGERWTEAFF
19,many,TRBJ2-4,TRBD1,TRBV15,TGTGCCACCAGCAGGGATGGGACAGGGGCCCAAATAGCCAAAAACATTCAGTACTTC,CATSRDGTGAQIAKNIQYF
13,-,TRBJ2-7,-,TRBV30,TGTGCCTGGAGTAAAAAACAGGGAACCGAGCAGTACTTC,CAWSKKQGTEQYF
13,many,TRBJ2-1,-,TRBV2,TGTGCCAGCAGTGATGGTGGGTACAATGAGCAGTTCTTC,CASSDGGYNEQFF
13,-,TRBJ2-7,TRBD1,TRBV5-1,TGCGCCAGCAGCTTGGTCAGGGGGCACGAGCAGTACTTC,CASSLVRGHEQYF
16,few,TRBJ2-1,TRBD2,TRBV2,TGTGCCAGCAGTGGGACTAGCGGTCTGACCTACAATGAGCAGTTCTTC,CASSGTSGLTYNEQFF
17,few,TRBJ1-5,-,TRBV7-8,TGTGCCAGCAGCTTAGGTAGGCGAAATGTGGGCAATCAGCCCCAGCATTTT,CASSLGRRNVGNQPQHF
14,once,TRBJ1-3,-,TRBV5-1,TGCGCCAGCAGCGTGGAAATAGCTGGAAACACCATATATTTT,CASSVEIAGNTIYF
15,once,TRBJ2-3,-,TRBV7-9,TGTGCCAACAGCTTTTCTCCCGGGGTCACAGATACGCAGTATTTT,CANSFSPGVTDTQYF
14,many,TRBJ2-5,-,TRBV28,TGTGCCAGCAGTCCAACGGGGGTCCGAGAGACCCAGTACTTC,CASSPTGVRETQYF
16,few,TRBJ2-1,TRBD2,TRBV11-2,TGTGCCAGCAGCTTTTTGGGACTAGCGGGGGTGGATGAGCAGTTCTTC,CASSFLGLAGVDEQFF
16,many,TRBJ2-3,TRBD2,TRBV6-5,TGTGCCAGCAGTTACGCGGGGTTACTAGCGACAGATACGCAGTATTTT,CASSYAGLLATDTQYF
13,-,TRBJ1-2,-,TRBV20-1,TGCAGTGCTGATCCGGGGGGGCGGTATGGCTACACCTTC,CSADPGGRYGYTF
14,once,TRBJ1-2,-,TRBV6-5,TGTGCCAGCAGTAAAAAAGGATTTACGGATGGCTACACCTTC,CASSKKGFTDGYTF
14,-,TRBJ1-2,TRBD1,TRBV5-1,TGCGCCAGCGGGGGACAGGGGGCTAACTATGGCTACACCTTC,CASGGQGANYGYTF
15,few,TRBJ2-3,TRBD2,TRBV7-2,TGTGCCAGCAGCCCCGGTGGGGCGGGGGCAGATACGCAGTATTTT,CASSPGGAGADTQYF
13,-,TRBJ2-7,-,TRBV3-1,TGTGCCAGCAGCCTTTACGAAACCTACGAGCAGTACTTC,CASSLYETYEQYF
15,-,TRBJ1-6,TRBD1,TRBV28,TGTGCCAGCAGTTTACAGGGGGCCTATAATTCACCCCTCCACTTT,CASSLQGAYNSPLHF
16,-,TRBJ2-3,-,TRBV5-1,TGCGCCAGCAGCTTTCCCAAGGCGGAGAGCACAGATACGCAGTATTTT,CASSFPKAESTDTQYF
12,many,TRBJ2-1,-,TRBV6-2/TRBV6-3,TGTGCCAGCAGGGACTTCAGGGGTCTAGTGTTCTTC,CASRDFRGLVFF
14,few,TRBJ1-2,-,TRBV15,TGTGCCACCAGCAGAGATTATGAATACGGCGGCTACACCTTC,CATSRDYEYGGYTF
16,few,TRBJ2-5,TRBD2,TRBV5-1,TGCGCCAGCAGCTTGACCCCGGGACTAGCGTACAATGAGCAGTACTTC,CASSLTPGLAYNEQYF
12,-,TRBJ1-1,-,TRBV2,TGTGCCAGCAGGCTAGGGACTACTGAAGCTTTCTTT,CASRLGTTEAFF
13,-,TRBJ2-5,-,TRBV15,TGTGCCACCAGCAGAGATGGAGTAGAGACCCAGTACTTC,CATSRDGVETQYF
16,few,TRBJ2-5,-,TRBV3-1,TGTGCCAGCAGCCAAGAATCGTGGAGGTACCAAGAGACCCAGTACTTC,CASSQESWRYQETQYF
13,many,TRBJ1-6,TRBD1,TRBV19,TGTGCCAGTAAGGCCAGGGGGGATTCACCCCTCCACTTT,CASKARGDSPLHF
15,-,TRBJ1-6,-,TRBV13,TGTGCCAGCAGCCTAGCGGCCTCCTATAATTCACCCCTCCACTTT,CASSLAASYNSPLHF
15,-,TRBJ2-3,-,TRBV7-9,TGTGCCAGCAGCCCGACTGGCGGGTCCACAGATACGCAGTATTTT,CASSPTGGSTDTQYF
16,many,TRBJ2-7,-,TRBV5-6,TGTGCCAGCAGCGTTCTCGACAGACTCCCCTCCTACGAGCAGTACTTC,CASSVLDRLPSYEQYF
13,few,TRBJ1-1,-,TRBV2,TGTGCCAGCAGCGCGGAAGGGAACACTGAAGCTTTCTTT,CASSAEGNTEAFF
17,-,TRBJ1-6,TRBD1,TRBV3-1,TGTGCCAGCAGCCCGCCTCCGGGACAGGTTGTCGCTTCACCCCTCCACTTT,CASSPPPGQVVASPLHF
11,few,TRBJ2-1,-,TRBV12-3/TRBV12-4,TGTGCCAGCAGTCAAGGCCGTGCGCAGTTCTTC,CASSQGRAQFF
12,-,TRBJ1-2,TRBD1,TRBV29-1,TGCAGCGTTTCGACAGGGGTCTATGGCTACACCTTC,CSVSTGVYGYTF
15,once,TRBJ2-1,-,TRBV20-1,TGCAGTGCTAGGATCCGGGCGGGGTCATACAATGAGCAGTTCTTC,CSARIRAGSYNEQFF
12,-,TRBJ2-1,-,TRBV29-1,TGCAGCGTGTCCCAAACCTACAATGAGCAGTTCTTC,CSVSQTYNEQFF
13,-,TRBJ2-7,TRBD2,TRBV18,TGTGCCAGCTCGAGGGGAGGGGAGAACGAGCAGTACTTC,CASSRGGENEQYF
11,-,TRBJ2-1,-,TRBV20-1,TGCAGTGCAATGGGCCCAGGCTGGCAGTTCTTC,CSAMGPGWQFF
13,-,TRBJ2-5,-,TRBV28,TGTGCCAGCAGTGGTGATCAATTAGGGACCCAGTACTTC,CASSGDQLGTQYF
15,-,TRBJ2-3,TRBD1,TRBV6-1,TGTGCCAGCAGTGCCCGGGACAGCCTCACAGATACGCAGTATTTT,CASSARDSLTDTQYF
12,many,TRBJ2-5,-,TRBV12-3/TRBV12-4,TGTGCCAGCAGCTCGGAACGGGAGACCCAGTACTTC,CASSSERETQYF
14,-,TRBJ2-7,TRBD1,TRBV28,TGTGCCAGCAGTGCCGGGACAGGGATGTACGAGCAGTACTTC,CASSAGTGMYEQYF